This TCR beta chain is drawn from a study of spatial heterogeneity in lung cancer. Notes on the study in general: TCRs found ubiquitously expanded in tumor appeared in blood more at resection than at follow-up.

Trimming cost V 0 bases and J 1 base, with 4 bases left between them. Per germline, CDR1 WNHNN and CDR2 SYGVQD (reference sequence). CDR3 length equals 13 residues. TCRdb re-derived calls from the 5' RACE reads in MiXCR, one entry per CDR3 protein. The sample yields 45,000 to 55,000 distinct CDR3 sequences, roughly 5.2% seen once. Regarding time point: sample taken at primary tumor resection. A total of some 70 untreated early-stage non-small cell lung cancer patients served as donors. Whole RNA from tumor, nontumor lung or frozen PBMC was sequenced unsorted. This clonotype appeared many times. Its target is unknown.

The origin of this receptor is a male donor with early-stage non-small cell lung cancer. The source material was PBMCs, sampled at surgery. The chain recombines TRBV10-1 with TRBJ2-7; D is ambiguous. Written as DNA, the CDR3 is TGCGCCAGCAGTGAGTCTGAGTCCTACGAGCAGTACTTC. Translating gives CASSESESYEQYF.